The sequence of this TCR beta chain was determined in a study of identifying expanded T cells in peripheral blood. As concerns this clone: Its antigen is unidentified.

During the collection period, no donor immune events like infections were recorded. Study-wide results and limits: Variance in clone template counts between roughly two-week samples significantly increased with total template count across all healthy donors.

Some clones are missing from TCRdb's copy, which holds only in-frame ones; the method was immunoSEQ multiplex PCR. This table has about 90,000 clones, about 85% appearing once. The CDR3 length is 15 residues. V trimming: 0 bases; J trimming: 6 bases; junction bases outside the gene matches: 5. Germline loops: CDR1 SGHRS, CDR2 YFSETQ. Sequencing used blood. This TCR came from a person between 18 and 70 years old in good health. This chain joins TRBV5-1 and TRBJ1-5; 8 bases map to TRBD1. The CDR3 here is CASSLGGTGSQPQHF. CDR3 DNA sequence: TGCGCCAGCAGCTTGGGTGGGACAGGTAGTCAGCCCCAGCATTTT. Looking up the rest from reference TRBV5-1 and TRBJ1-5 gives the full variable domain: KAGVTQTPRYLIKTRGQQVTLSCSPISGHRSVSWYQQTPGQGLQFLFEYFSETQRNKGNFPGRFSGRQFSNSRSEMNVSTLELGDSALYLCASSLGGTGSQPQHFGDGTRLSIL.